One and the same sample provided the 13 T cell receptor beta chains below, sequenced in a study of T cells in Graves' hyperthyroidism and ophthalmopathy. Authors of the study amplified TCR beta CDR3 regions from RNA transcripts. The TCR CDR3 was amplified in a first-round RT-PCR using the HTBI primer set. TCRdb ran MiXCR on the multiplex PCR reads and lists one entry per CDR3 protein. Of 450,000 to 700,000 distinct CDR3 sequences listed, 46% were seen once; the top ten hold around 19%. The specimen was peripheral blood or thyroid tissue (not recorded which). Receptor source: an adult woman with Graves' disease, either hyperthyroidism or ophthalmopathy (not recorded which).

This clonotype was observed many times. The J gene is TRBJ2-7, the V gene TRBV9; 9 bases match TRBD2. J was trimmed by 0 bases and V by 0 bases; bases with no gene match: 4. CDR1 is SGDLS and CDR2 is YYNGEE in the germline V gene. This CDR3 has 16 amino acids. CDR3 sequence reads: CASSVGSSGTSYEQYF. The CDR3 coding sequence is TGTGCCAGCAGCGTAGGGTCTAGCGGGACCTCCTACGAGCAGTACTTC. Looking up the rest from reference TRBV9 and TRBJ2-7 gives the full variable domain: DSGVTQTPKHLITATGQRVTLRCSPRSGDLSVYWYQQSLDQGLQFLIQYYNGEERAKGNILERFSAQQFPDLHSELNLSSLELGDSALYFCASSVGSSGTSYEQYFGPGTRLTVT.

The CDR3 DNA reads TGCAGCGTTTCGGTGGGCTACGAGCAGTACTTC. Its translation is CSVSVGYEQYF. This chain uses TRBV29-1 with TRBJ2-7; D remains ambiguous. CDR3 length: 11 residues. V was pared by 5 bases and J by 3 bases, with 8 bases between. Germline V gene lookup returns CDR1 SQVTM and CDR2 ANQGSEA.

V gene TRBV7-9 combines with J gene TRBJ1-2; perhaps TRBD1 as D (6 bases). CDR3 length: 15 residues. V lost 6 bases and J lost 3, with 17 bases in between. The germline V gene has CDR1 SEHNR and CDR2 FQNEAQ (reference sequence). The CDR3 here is CASSPVAGADYGYTF. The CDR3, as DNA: TGTGCCAGCAGTCCCGTCGCGGGGGCAGACTATGGCTACACCTTC.

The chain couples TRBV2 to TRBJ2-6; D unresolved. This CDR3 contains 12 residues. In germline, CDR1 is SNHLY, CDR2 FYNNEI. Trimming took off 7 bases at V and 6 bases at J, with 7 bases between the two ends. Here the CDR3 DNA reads TGTGCCAGCACCATGGCGGCCAACGTCCTGACTTTC. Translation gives CASTMAANVLTF.

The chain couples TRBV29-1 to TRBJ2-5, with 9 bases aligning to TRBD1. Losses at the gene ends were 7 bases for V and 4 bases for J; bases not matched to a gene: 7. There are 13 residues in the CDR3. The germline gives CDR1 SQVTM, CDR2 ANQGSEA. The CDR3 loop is CSDAGTGRETQYF. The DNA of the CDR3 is TGCAGCGACGCCGGGACAGGGAGAGAGACCCAGTACTTC.

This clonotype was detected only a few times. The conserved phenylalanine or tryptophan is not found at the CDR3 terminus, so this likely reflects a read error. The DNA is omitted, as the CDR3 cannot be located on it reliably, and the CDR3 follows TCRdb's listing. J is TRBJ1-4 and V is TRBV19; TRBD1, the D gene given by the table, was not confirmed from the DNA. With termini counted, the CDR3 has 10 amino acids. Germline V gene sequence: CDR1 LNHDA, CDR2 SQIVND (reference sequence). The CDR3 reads CASNYNGTSP.

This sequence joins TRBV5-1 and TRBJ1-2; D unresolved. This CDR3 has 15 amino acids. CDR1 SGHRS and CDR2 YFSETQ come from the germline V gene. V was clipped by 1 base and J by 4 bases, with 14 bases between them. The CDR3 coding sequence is TGCGCCAGCAGCTTGTGGCAGATGAACGCCTATGGCTACACCTTC. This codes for CASSLWQMNAYGYTF.

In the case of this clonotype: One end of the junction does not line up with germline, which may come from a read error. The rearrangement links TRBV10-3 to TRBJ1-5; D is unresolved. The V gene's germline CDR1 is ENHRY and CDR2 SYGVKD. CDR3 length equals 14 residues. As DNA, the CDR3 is TGTGCCAGCAGTCCCCGGGCGGCACGGCAGCCCCAGCATTTT. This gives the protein CASSPRAARQPQHF.

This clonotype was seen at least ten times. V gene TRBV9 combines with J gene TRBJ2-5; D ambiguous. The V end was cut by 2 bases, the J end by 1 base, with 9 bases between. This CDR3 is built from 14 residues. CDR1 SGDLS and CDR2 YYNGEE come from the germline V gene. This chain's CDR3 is CASSVGAFQETQYF. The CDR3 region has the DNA TGTGCCAGCAGCGTTGGAGCGTTCCAAGAGACCCAGTACTTC. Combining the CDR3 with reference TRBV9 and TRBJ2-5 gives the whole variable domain DSGVTQTPKHLITATGQRVTLRCSPRSGDLSVYWYQQSLDQGLQFLIQYYNGEERAKGNILERFSAQQFPDLHSELNLSSLELGDSALYFCASSVGAFQETQYFGPGTRLLVL.

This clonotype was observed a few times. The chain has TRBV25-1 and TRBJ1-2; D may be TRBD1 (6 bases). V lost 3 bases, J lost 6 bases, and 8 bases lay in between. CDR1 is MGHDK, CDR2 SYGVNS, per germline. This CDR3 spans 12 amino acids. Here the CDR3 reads CASSETGDGYTF. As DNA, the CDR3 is TGTGCCAGCAGTGAGACAGGTGATGGCTACACCTTC.

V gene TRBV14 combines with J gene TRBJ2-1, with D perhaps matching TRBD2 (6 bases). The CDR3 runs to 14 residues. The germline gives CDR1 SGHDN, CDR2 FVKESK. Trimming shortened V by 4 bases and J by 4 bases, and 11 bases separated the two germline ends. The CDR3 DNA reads TGTGCCAGCAGCCCTCCGGGACTTTACAATGAGCAGTTCTTC. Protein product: CASSPPGLYNEQFF. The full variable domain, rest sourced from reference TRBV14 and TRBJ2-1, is EAGVTQFPSHSVIEKGQTVTLRCDPISGHDNLYWYRRVMGKEIKFLLHFVKESKQDESGMPNNRFLAERTGGTYSTLKVQPAELEDSGVYFCASSPPGLYNEQFFGPGTRLTVL.

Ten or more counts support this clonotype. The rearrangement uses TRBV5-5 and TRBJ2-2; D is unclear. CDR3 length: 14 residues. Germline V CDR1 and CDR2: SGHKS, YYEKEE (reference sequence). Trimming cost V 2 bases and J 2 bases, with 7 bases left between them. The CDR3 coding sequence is TGTGCCAGCAGCTTACCGAAAAACACCGGGGAGCTGTTTTTT. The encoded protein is CASSLPKNTGELFF.

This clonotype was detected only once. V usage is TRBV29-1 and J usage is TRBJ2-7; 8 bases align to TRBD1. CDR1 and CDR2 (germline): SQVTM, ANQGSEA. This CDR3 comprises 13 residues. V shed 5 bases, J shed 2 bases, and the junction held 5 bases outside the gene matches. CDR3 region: CSVLETGAYEQYF. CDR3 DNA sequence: TGCAGCGTTCTCGAGACAGGGGCCTACGAGCAGTACTTC.